The rows below give T cell receptor beta chains drawn from one sample of a study of CD8 T cells in Susac syndrome. TCRdb re-derived calls from the immunoSEQ multiplex PCR reads in MiXCR, one entry per CDR3 protein. Counted here are approximately 170,000 distinct CDR3 sequences, over 85% occurring once; the ten biggest clones make up just over 0.13%. Sample: CD4+ T cells from PBMCs. These receptor sequences come from a human donor in good health. Both conserved end residues are part of each CDR3. D genes are given only for firm matches. Clone size, where shown, is once, few, many, or a class for clones that have expanded.

clone size,J gene,V gene,D gene,CDR3 DNA,CDR3 protein
-,TRBJ1-2,TRBV30,-,TGTGCCTGGCAACAGGGATATAACTATGGCTACACCTTC,CAWQQGYNYGYTF
-,TRBJ2-2,TRBV3-1,-,TGTGCCAGCAGCCAACCCTCCTTCGGGCTCATCGGGGAGCTGTTTTTT,CASSQPSFGLIGELFF
-,TRBJ1-2,TRBV4-1,-,TGCGCCAGCAGACTTATACAGGGTATCAACTATGGCTACACCTTC,CASRLIQGINYGYTF
-,TRBJ2-3,TRBV2,TRBD2,TGTGCCAGATCTTCAGCGGGGGCGATCACAGATACGCAGTATTTT,CARSSAGAITDTQYF
-,TRBJ2-5,TRBV7-2,-,TGTGCCAGCACCCCACAACAGCAGACCCAGTACTTC,CASTPQQQTQYF
-,TRBJ2-1,TRBV30,-,TGTGCCTGGGGCAGGCCCACCTACAATGAGCAGTTCTTC,CAWGRPTYNEQFF
once,TRBJ2-2,TRBV3-1,-,TGTGCCAGCAGTCAAGGTTTAGTATATGGGCGTTCGAACACCGGGGAGCTGTTTTTT,CASSQGLVYGRSNTGELFF
-,TRBJ2-5,TRBV5-6,TRBD1,TGTGCCAGCAGCTCGCTGACAGGGTGGACCCAAGAGACCCAGTACTTC,CASSSLTGWTQETQYF
-,TRBJ2-5,TRBV5-6,TRBD1,TGTGCCAGCTCCTTTCGTGGGACAGCTCAAGAGACCCAGTACTTC,CASSFRGTAQETQYF
-,TRBJ1-2,TRBV2,TRBD1,TGTGCCAGCACCCCGGGACAGCCCCCCTATGGCTACACCTTC,CASTPGQPPYGYTF
-,TRBJ1-2,TRBV7-9,-,TGTGCCAGCAGCACCCGGGACCGCCTACTCTATGGCTACACCTTC,CASSTRDRLLYGYTF
-,TRBJ2-2,TRBV7-2,-,TGTGCCAGCAGCTCCGCGGGACCATCGAACACCGGGGAGCTGTTTTTT,CASSSAGPSNTGELFF
-,TRBJ2-1,TRBV20-1,TRBD2,TGCAGTGCTAGAGGGACTAGCGGGGACAATGAGCAGTTCTTC,CSARGTSGDNEQFF
-,TRBJ1-2,TRBV19,-,TGTGCCAGTAGGCGAGGGGGTGTTACGTATGGCTACACCTTC,CASRRGGVTYGYTF
-,TRBJ2-5,TRBV11-2,-,TGTGCCAGCAGCTTATCCCCGGCAGCGACCCAAGAGACCCAGTACTTC,CASSLSPAATQETQYF
-,TRBJ1-1,TRBV20-1,-,TGCAGTGCTAGAGACGGGGGAGGCACTGAAGCTTTCTTT,CSARDGGGTEAFF
-,TRBJ1-2,TRBV3-1,TRBD1,TGTGCCAGCAGCCAAGATTACGGGGACAGTAGCTATGGCTACACCTTC,CASSQDYGDSSYGYTF
once,TRBJ1-2,TRBV20-1,TRBD1,TGCAGTGCTACCCCGGGACAGGTCCCTCATGGCTACACCTTC,CSATPGQVPHGYTF
-,TRBJ2-5,TRBV3-1,-,TGTACCAGCAGCCAAGGGACTCGGGAGACCCAGTACTTC,CTSSQGTRETQYF
-,TRBJ1-6,TRBV12-3/TRBV12-4,TRBD1,TGTGCCAGCAGTCCGACCCAGGGGGAGAATTCACCCCTCCACTTT,CASSPTQGENSPLHF
-,TRBJ2-3,TRBV7-9,-,TGTGCCCCCGGGCAGCCTAGCACAGATACGCAGTATTTT,CAPGQPSTDTQYF
-,TRBJ1-6,TRBV20-1,-,TGCAGTGCTAGAGAGCAGCGGGGCCACGCGCCCCTCCACTTT,CSAREQRGHAPLHF
-,TRBJ1-2,TRBV7-2,-,TGTGCCAGCAGCCCAGATACCGGGACGGGGTCTGAGGGAGGCTACACCTTC,CASSPDTGTGSEGGYTF
-,TRBJ1-6,TRBV10-3,TRBD1,TGTGCCATCAGTGAAACGACAGGGTTGGGTTCACCCCTCCACTTT,CAISETTGLGSPLHF
-,TRBJ1-4,TRBV2,-,TGTGCCAGCAGTGACGGCAGGGCTTTGAATGAAAAACTGTTTTTT,CASSDGRALNEKLFF
-,TRBJ1-1,TRBV29-1,-,TGCAGCGTATACGGGACACCGAACACTGAAGCTTTCTTT,CSVYGTPNTEAFF
-,TRBJ2-1,TRBV6-1,-,TGTGCCACCAAGAGGTGGACTGGCTACAATGAGCAGTTCTTC,CATKRWTGYNEQFF
once,TRBJ2-1,TRBV29-1,TRBD1,TGCAGCTCCTACGGCGGGACAGGGACCAATGAGCAGTTCTTC,CSSYGGTGTNEQFF
once,TRBJ2-5,TRBV9,-,TGTGCCAGCAGCGTATCGTCGGGGATCCAAGAGACCCAGTACTTC,CASSVSSGIQETQYF
-,TRBJ2-3,TRBV6-6,-,TGTGCCAGCAGCCCTAGCGTAGATACGCAGTATTTT,CASSPSVDTQYF
-,TRBJ2-3,TRBV11-1,-,TGTGCCAGCAGCTCGAACGGAGATACGCAGTATTTT,CASSSNGDTQYF
once,TRBJ1-5,TRBV19,-,TGTGCCAGTAGTATACCACCAAGGGGCAATCAGCCCCAGCATTTT,CASSIPPRGNQPQHF
-,TRBJ1-1,TRBV9,-,TGTGCCAGCAGCGTAGACCTGGCTGCTGAAGCTTTCTTT,CASSVDLAAEAFF
-,TRBJ1-2,TRBV23-1,-,TGCGCCAGCAGTCAATCCGATGGAGATGGCTACACCTTC,CASSQSDGDGYTF
once,TRBJ2-2,TRBV6-1,TRBD1,TGTGCCAGCACCGTGGGAGACAGGGAAACCGGGGAGCTGTTTTTT,CASTVGDRETGELFF
-,TRBJ2-1,TRBV11-2,-,TGTGCCAGCAGCTCCCTAGGGGGCTCCTACAATGAGCAGTTCTTC,CASSSLGGSYNEQFF
-,TRBJ1-1,TRBV29-1,-,TGCAGCGTGGAACCGTTGACAGGACTGAACACTGAAGCTTTCTTT,CSVEPLTGLNTEAFF
-,TRBJ2-3,TRBV20-1,-,TGCAGTGCTAGAGTTAGGACACGGGGAGCAGATACGCAGTATTTT,CSARVRTRGADTQYF
-,TRBJ1-2,TRBV14,TRBD1,TGTGCCAGCAGCCAGGCCGGGACAGGGATCTATGGCTACACCTTC,CASSQAGTGIYGYTF
-,TRBJ1-2,TRBV4-1,TRBD1,TGCGCCAGCAGCCTGGGACAGGGACTGAACTATGGCTACACCTTC,CASSLGQGLNYGYTF
-,TRBJ1-2,TRBV10-3,-,TGTGCCATCAGTGACGCCCTCCTTTTGTCAGCGAGCTATGGCTACACCTTC,CAISDALLLSASYGYTF
-,TRBJ2-2,TRBV2,-,TGTGCCAGCAAAAGGGAAAGCGGGGAGCTGTTTTTT,CASKRESGELFF
-,TRBJ1-1,TRBV12-3/TRBV12-4,-,TGTGCCAGCGGTTGGGGGGTGTGGGCTTTCTTT,CASGWGVWAFF
-,TRBJ2-2,TRBV5-1,TRBD2,TGCGCCAGCAGCCCCTACGGGGGGGACGGGGGCACCGGGGAGCTGTTTTTT,CASSPYGGDGGTGELFF
once,TRBJ1-2,TRBV19,-,TGTGCCAGTAGTATTGTACGGGGAAATTATGGCTACACCTTC,CASSIVRGNYGYTF
once,TRBJ2-6,TRBV25-1,-,TGTGCCAGCAGTGAAGATAAGAGACAGGAATCATCCGGGGCCAACGTCCTGACTTTC,CASSEDKRQESSGANVLTF
once,TRBJ2-3,TRBV5-5,TRBD2,TGTGCCAGCAGCCCGTTGGGACTAGATGTAGATACGCAGTATTTT,CASSPLGLDVDTQYF
-,TRBJ1-1,TRBV30,-,TGTGCCTGGCACAGCATGAACACTGAAGCTTTCTTT,CAWHSMNTEAFF
-,TRBJ2-1,TRBV7-8,-,TGTGCCAGCAGTTATCGCCTCAGGGACGATGAGCAGTTCTTC,CASSYRLRDDEQFF
-,TRBJ1-1,TRBV5-1,-,TGCGCCAGCAGCTTGGTCCCGGGCCCGGACACTGAAGCTTTCTTT,CASSLVPGPDTEAFF
-,TRBJ2-3,TRBV6-5,-,TGTGCCAGCAGAACAGGGATCGGTACGCAGTATTTT,CASRTGIGTQYF
-,TRBJ2-7,TRBV2,-,TGTGCCAGCTCCCGGGACACGGGGGAGCAGTACTTC,CASSRDTGEQYF
-,TRBJ2-6,TRBV3-1,TRBD1,TGTGCCAGCAGCCTCGGACAGGGGGCGACTGGGGCCAACGTCCTGACTTTC,CASSLGQGATGANVLTF
-,TRBJ2-7,TRBV18,-,TGTGCCAGCGGTACGAGGAGCTCCTACGAGCAGTACTTC,CASGTRSSYEQYF
-,TRBJ1-4,TRBV5-1,-,TGCGCCAGCAGCTTAAGGGGGTATGATGAAAAACTGTTTTTT,CASSLRGYDEKLFF
-,TRBJ2-1,TRBV9,-,TGTGCCAGCAGCGTGAATGGCCTGGCGAACAATGAGCAGTTCTTC,CASSVNGLANNEQFF
-,TRBJ2-1,TRBV5-1,-,TGCGCCAGCAGCTTGGGGTTCGGGGCGAATGAGCAGTTCTTC,CASSLGFGANEQFF
-,TRBJ2-7,TRBV18,TRBD2,TGTGCCAGCTCACCGTCGGGAGGGGCTATCTACGAGCAGTACTTC,CASSPSGGAIYEQYF
-,TRBJ2-5,TRBV7-2,TRBD2,TGTGCCAGCAGCTTATCTCCGGGGGGGCGGGAGACCCAGTACTTC,CASSLSPGGRETQYF